The 20 T cell receptor beta chains given below trace back to one sample, sequenced in a study of CD8 T cells in ankylosing spondylitis. Study results and limitations: A motif of 8 or 9 highly homologous TCR beta variants was seen as apparently characteristic of ankylosing spondylitis blood.

Their antigens remain unidentified. TCRdb reanalysed the 5' RACE reads using MiXCR and keeps one entry per CDR3 protein. This sample carries 800,000 to 900,000 distinct CDR3 sequences, approximately 12% of them seen once, and the ten largest clones take just over 0.5%. The sequencing sample was made of blood, either unsorted or a sorted T cell fraction (not recorded which). The origin of the receptors is a male donor with ankylosing spondylitis.

This clonotype has just a few counts. A much larger clone sits a single nucleotide away, making a read error possible. The chain employs TRBV20-1 and TRBJ2-1; 8 nucleotides line up with TRBD2. The germline gives CDR1 DFQATT, CDR2 SNEGSKA (reference sequence). J gave up 0 bases and V 0 bases, and 4 bases lay outside the gene matches. The CDR3 has 16 amino acids. CDR3: CSARDRLAGSYNEQFF. The CDR3 bases are TGCAGTGCTAGAGATCGCCTAGCGGGCTCCTACAATGAGCAGTTCTTC.

This rearrangement joins TRBV10-3 to TRBJ2-1; perhaps TRBD2 as D (5 bases). This CDR3 spans 13 amino acids. Per the germline V gene, CDR1 is ENHRY and CDR2 is SYGVKD. Trimming stripped 5 bases from V and 8 bases from J, with 13 bases between. CDR3 residues: CAISQRSEDEQFF. CDR3 nucleotide sequence: TGTGCCATCAGTCAGCGGTCCGAAGATGAGCAGTTCTTC.

This clonotype was seen ten or more times. The chain couples TRBV7-2 to TRBJ1-2; D is undetermined. Deletions cut 1 base from V and 3 bases from J, with 9 bases between. Germline V lookup: CDR1 SGHTA, CDR2 FQGNSA. The CDR3 is 14 amino acids. The CDR3 loop is CASSLGGTDYGYTF. Here the CDR3 DNA reads TGTGCCAGCAGCTTAGGCGGCACCGACTATGGCTACACCTTC.

The genes are TRBV4-2 and TRBJ2-1, with TRBD2 matching over 9 bases. The germline gives CDR1 LGHNA, CDR2 YNFKEQ. The J segment lost 7 bases and the V segment lost 3 bases, leaving 7 bases of the junction unmatched. The CDR3 is made up of 15 amino acids. This chain's CDR3 is CASSQGGTSLNEQFF. CDR3 in DNA: TGTGCCAGCAGCCAGGGCGGGACTAGCCTTAATGAGCAGTTCTTC.

This clonotype appeared a few times. V gene TRBV20-1 combines with J gene TRBJ2-5; D is uncertain. Trimming took 4 bases from V and 3 from J, leaving 9 bases between them. The CDR3 has 12 amino acids. Looked up from germline, CDR1 is DFQATT and CDR2 is SNEGSKA (reference sequence). CDR3 DNA: TGCAGTGCTACAGACGGCGAAGAGACCCAGTACTTC. This gives the protein CSATDGEETQYF.

J is TRBJ2-3 and V is TRBV20-1, with 9 bases that match TRBD2. Germline assignment: CDR1 DFQATT and CDR2 SNEGSKA (reference sequence). This CDR3 spans 13 amino acids. V shed 6 bases, J shed 2 bases, and the junction held 3 bases outside the gene matches. For the CDR3, the DNA is TGCAGTGCGCGGGGGGGGGCCACAGATACGCAGTATTTT. As protein: CSARGGATDTQYF.

This clonotype was seen repeatedly, ten times or more. The chain employs TRBV10-3 and TRBJ2-3; TRBD1 aligns across 7 bases. V was pared by 3 bases and J by 4 bases, with 7 bases of the junction left unmatched. In germline, CDR1 is ENHRY, CDR2 SYGVKD. The CDR3 totals 15 residues. The CDR3 region is CAISEPTGPADTQYF. The CDR3 DNA is TGTGCCATCAGTGAACCGACAGGGCCCGCAGATACGCAGTATTTT.

This clonotype turned up a few times. This chain uses TRBV20-1 with TRBJ1-4, with 9 bases that match TRBD1. The junction had 8 bases not matched to a gene; V was cut back by 2 bases and J by 10 bases. Germline V gene data show CDR1 as DFQATT and CDR2 as SNEGSKA (reference sequence). The CDR3 runs to 14 residues. CDR3 sequence: CSARSRTGEGKLFF. CDR3 in DNA: TGCAGTGCTAGATCCAGGACAGGGGAGGGAAAACTGTTTTTT.

This sequence joins TRBV29-1 and TRBJ2-7; tentatively, D is TRBD1 (6 bases). The CDR3 runs to 14 residues. Germline V gives CDR1 SQVTM, CDR2 ANQGSEA. Trimming cost V 0 bases and J 5 bases, with 14 bases left between them. This chain's CDR3 is CSVEDAGARDEQYF. In DNA form, the CDR3 reads TGCAGCGTTGAAGATGCAGGGGCCAGGGACGAGCAGTACTTC.

The V and J genes are TRBV20-1 and TRBJ1-6; TRBD1 matches 8 bases. Unmatched junction bases numbered 5, after V lost 3 bases and J lost 7 bases. Per the germline V gene, CDR1 is DFQATT and CDR2 is SNEGSKA (reference sequence). The CDR3 sequence is 14 residues long. The CDR3 coding sequence is TGCAGTGCTAGGCTGACAGGGGCGAATTCACCCCTCCACTTT. It codes for CSARLTGANSPLHF.

The chain employs TRBV7-2 and TRBJ2-4, with D perhaps TRBD2 (6 bases). Trimming cost V 3 bases and J 1 base, with 16 bases left between them. The germline gives CDR1 SGHTA, CDR2 FQGNSA. This CDR3 is 17 amino acids long. Here the CDR3 DNA reads TGTGCCAGCAGCTTGGTATGGACCCGGGGGGCCAAAAACATTCAGTACTTC. It is translated as CASSLVWTRGAKNIQYF.

The chain recombines TRBV30 with TRBJ1-1; D may be TRBD1 (5 bases). Germline loops: CDR1 GTSNPN, CDR2 SVGIG (reference sequence). The CDR3 totals 14 residues. Trimming took off 2 bases at V and 0 bases at J, with 10 bases between the two ends. For the CDR3, the DNA is TGTGCCTGGAGTTCAGGGCGGATGAACACTGAAGCTTTCTTT. Translating gives CAWSSGRMNTEAFF.

The rearrangement links TRBV20-1 to TRBJ2-7; D unclear. The V and J ends lost 4 bases and 1 base respectively, with 11 bases between them. The germline V gene has CDR1 DFQATT and CDR2 SNEGSKA (reference sequence). CDR3 length: 13 amino acids. This CDR3 is CSATYDKSYEQYF. DNA of the CDR3: TGCAGTGCTACTTATGACAAATCCTACGAGCAGTACTTC.

This chain links TRBV6-2 or TRBV6-3 with TRBJ2-1, with D unclear. This CDR3 is 14 amino acids long. The V gene's germline CDR1 is MNHEY and CDR2 SVGEGT. Trimming took off 0 bases at V and 9 bases at J, with 12 bases between the two ends. CDR3 DNA: TGTGCCAGCAGTTACTCGGCCCAGGTCAGTGAGCAGTTCTTC. Translating it yields CASSYSAQVSEQFF.

This clonotype was detected a few times. The chain links TRBV20-1 to TRBJ2-1, with D possibly TRBD2 on 7 matching bases. Germline values: CDR1 DFQATT, CDR2 SNEGSKA (reference sequence). The V end was cut by 0 bases, the J end by 0 bases, with 12 bases between. CDR3 length: 16 residues. DNA of the CDR3: TGCAGTGCTAGAGATCTGGGGGGGCACTCCTACAATGAGCAGTTCTTC. This encodes CSARDLGGHSYNEQFF.

The sample holds a few counts of this clonotype. This chain joins TRBV6-5 and TRBJ1-5, with D hard to call. The length of the CDR3 is 13 residues. Per the germline V gene, CDR1 is MNHEY and CDR2 is SVGAGI. V was cut by 2 bases and J by 6 bases, with 8 bases left in between. Written as DNA, the CDR3 is TGTGCCAGCAGTTACCTGACGGGTCAGCCCCAGCATTTT. Amino acid sequence: CASSYLTGQPQHF.

This clonotype has only a few counts. The chain carries TRBV5-1 and TRBJ1-4; no reliable D call. Germline CDR1 and CDR2: SGHRS and YFSETQ. Trimming took off 0 bases at V and 9 bases at J, with 18 bases between the two ends. The CDR3 covers 16 residues. The DNA for the CDR3 is TGCGCCAGCAGCTTGGGGAAGGCCTCCCTAATCCAAAAACTGTTTTTT. Translating it yields CASSLGKASLIQKLFF. Complete variable domain (other parts from reference TRBV5-1 and TRBJ1-4): KAGVTQTPRYLIKTRGQQVTLSCSPISGHRSVSWYQQTPGQGLQFLFEYFSETQRNKGNFPGRFSGRQFSNSRSEMNVSTLELGDSALYLCASSLGKASLIQKLFFGSGTQLSVL.

This clonotype was found a few times. This chain links TRBV6-1 with TRBJ2-1; 14 bases are a match to TRBD2. Germline V gives CDR1 MNHNS, CDR2 SASEGT. The V gene end was trimmed by 6 bases and the J gene end by 6 bases; junction bases not matched to a gene: 7. This CDR3 is 16 amino acids long. The CDR3 region has the DNA TGTGCCAGCAGGGGACTAGCGGGGGCCCTACCCAATGAGCAGTTCTTC. Amino acids: CASRGLAGALPNEQFF.

There are a few counts of this clonotype. CDR3 protein: CASSLAGQSGGELFF. CDR3 nucleotides: TGCGCCAGCAGCTTGGCGGGACAGTCCGGTGGGGAGCTGTTTTTT. The rearrangement uses TRBV5-1 and TRBJ2-2; 7 nucleotides align to TRBD1. This CDR3 contains 15 residues. Trimming cost V 0 bases and J 8 bases; bases outside gene matches: 7. Germline CDR1 SGHRS, CDR2 YFSETQ.

The chain joins TRBV5-1 to TRBJ2-7; D is unresolved. This CDR3 spans 15 amino acids. Trimming cost V 0 bases and J 2 bases, with 12 bases left between them. Per germline, CDR1 SGHRS and CDR2 YFSETQ. Here the CDR3 DNA reads TGCGCCAGCAGCTTGGCCCGACGGACGGCCTACGAGCAGTACTTC. It yields the protein CASSLARRTAYEQYF.